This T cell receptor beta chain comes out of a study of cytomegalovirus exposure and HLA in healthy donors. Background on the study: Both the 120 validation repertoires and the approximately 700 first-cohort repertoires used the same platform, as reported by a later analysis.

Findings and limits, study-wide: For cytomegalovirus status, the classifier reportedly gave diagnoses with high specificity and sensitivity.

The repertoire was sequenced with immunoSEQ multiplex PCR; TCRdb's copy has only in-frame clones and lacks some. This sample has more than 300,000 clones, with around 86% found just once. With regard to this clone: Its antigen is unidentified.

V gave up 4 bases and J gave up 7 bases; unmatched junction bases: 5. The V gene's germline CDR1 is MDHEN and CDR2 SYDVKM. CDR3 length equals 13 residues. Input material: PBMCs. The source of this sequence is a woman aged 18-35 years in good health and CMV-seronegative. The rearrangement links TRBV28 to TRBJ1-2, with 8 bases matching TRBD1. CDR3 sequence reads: CASSSTGGVGYTF. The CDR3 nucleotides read TGTGCCAGCAGTTCAACAGGGGGGGTTGGCTACACCTTC.